The source of this T cell receptor beta chain is a study of sequential checkpoint blockade in melanoma. The wider study: Patients were randomized 1:1 to nivolumab-then-ipilimumab or ipilimumab-then-nivolumab first-line.

Noted treatment: randomized to nivolumab then ipilimumab (arm A) or the reverse (arm B). No patient had prior DNA-damaging chemotherapy. Libraries were prepared by immunoSEQ multiplex PCR; TCRdb keeps only in-frame clonotypes and omits some of them. The table shows approximately 4,900 clones, with around 34% occurring only once. The CDR3 is 15 amino acids. V was shortened by 5 bases and J by 1 base, with 15 bases between the two germline ends. This specimen consisted of tumor tissue (inferred from file names), obtained from a patient given nivolumab and ipilimumab in sequence. The sequence came from a human donor with melanoma. The rearrangement joins TRBV7-1 to TRBJ2-7; D is possibly TRBD2 (5 bases). TRBV7-1 is placed among ORFs of uncertain function. In DNA, the CDR3 is TGTGCCAGCAGCCAAGAAGTAGCGTTGTCCTACGAGCAGTACTTC. It codes for CASSQEVALSYEQYF.